The TCR beta chain under discussion was sequenced for a study of glioma-infiltrating T cells (dated by TCRdb to between 2015 and 2016). In the study overall: Glioma tissue, non-neoplastic brain tissue and matched peripheral blood mononuclear cells were used as sources from which TCR alpha- and beta-chain repertoires were sequenced. The paired cohort was made up of three low-grade glioma patients, eight primary glioblastoma patients and three non-glioma patients who contributed non-neoplastic brain tissue. To measure divergence between tissue and blood T-cell populations, each tissue-infiltrating repertoire was compared with the peripheral blood repertoire of the same patient.

TCR alpha and beta CDR3 regions were amplified with the iRepertoire nested amplicon-rescue multiplex PCR (arm-PCR) platform from RNA. For one-step reverse transcription and amplification, 100-400 ng of tissue mRNA or PBMC total RNA was used as input. Following bead purification, Illumina adapters were added by a secondary multiplex PCR, and libraries between 200 and 400 bp were gel-purified. The libraries contained internal 6-nucleotide barcodes that were used for demultiplexing. Sequencing of libraries was performed on an Illumina MiSeq with 2x220 or 2x250 nucleotide paired-end reads. Turning to the authors' computational methods: Paired reads were merged using FLASH 1.2.11 and were aligned to the GRCh37 human genome using BWA-MEM, after which TRA and TRB reads were extracted. V and J assignment used an IMGT-derived reference of cassette sequences and CDR3 motifs that included pseudogenes. Reads were translated in three frames, and productive CDR3s were defined as those with a C...FGXG motif and no stop codons. Clonotypes were defined as unique combinations of V-J cassette pair and CDR3 amino acid sequence. Filtering of reads was based on Hamming distance, with the threshold set by the sequence error rate of each sample in mapped regions. The public reads were quality trimmed at Q25 with fastp and then assembled into clones with MiXCR by TCRdb, keeping productive beta chains. Duplicate CDR3 protein sequences are folded into a single record with the most common DNA and genes. Clone size and V and J calls follow TCRdb, not the original study. The sample contains about 200,000 distinct CDR3 sequences, 32% of them found a single time. About 19% of the sample goes to the ten largest clones.

Turning to this clonotype: Its recognized antigen is unknown. A much larger clone lies a single base off, so this may be a read error.

Broader findings and caveats from the paper: VJ-independent divergence between tissue and blood was found to be below expectation in non-neoplastic patients but above expectation in all gliomas, particularly low-grade gliomas. The group comparisons were based on small numbers of patients: three non-neoplastic, three low-grade glioma and seven or eight glioblastoma patients. Very few CDR3 sequences were found to be shared between tissue and blood, and this scarcity was attributed to high CDR3 diversity and limited sampling.

Germline trimming: 9 bases from V, 9 bases from J; junction bases outside gene matches: 21. The CDR3 measures 16 amino acids from cysteine to phenylalanine. CDR3 DNA only is kept here, 48 bases in frame from base 1. CDR1 KGHDR and CDR2 SFDVKD were looked up in the germline V gene. Here the chain combines TRBV24-1 and TRBJ2-5, with TRBD1 matching 7 junction bases. The sequenced sample consisted of glioma tissue, nonneoplastic brain tissue, or PBMCs (not recorded which). This clonotype was obtained from a human donor with low-grade glioma or glioblastoma, undergoing nonglioma brain surgery, or in good health (not recorded which). The CDR3 protein is CATSSGFRQGHEAQYF. In nucleotide form, the sequence is TGTGCCACCTCCTCCGGTTTTCGACAGGGTCATGAGGCCCAGTACTTC.